The 17 T cell receptor beta chains given below trace back to one sample, sequenced in a study of blood T cells in healthy people across ages. Together with a sample-barcoded 5' primer, a J-beta primer mix was included in a second PCR lasting about 6 to 12 cycles. In TCRdb, the 5' RACE reads were re-called with MiXCR into one record per CDR3 protein. This table has about 640,000 distinct CDR3 sequences, 58% appearing once. The specimen sequenced was blood. These receptors originate from a man between 60 and 70 years old in good health.

This sequence joins TRBV9 and TRBJ2-7; TRBD1 aligns across 8 bases. V trimming: 0 bases; J trimming: 4 bases; junction bases outside the gene matches: 6. Germline V gene sequence: CDR1 SGDLS, CDR2 YYNGEE. This CDR3 contains 15 residues. CDR3 bases: TGTGCCAGCAGCGTAGATGGGGACAGGAGATACGAGCAGTACTTC. Its translation is CASSVDGDRRYEQYF.

This chain links TRBV20-1 with TRBJ1-1; a weak D match, TRBD1 (6 bases). Per the germline V gene, CDR1 is DFQATT and CDR2 is SNEGSKA (reference sequence). V dropped 6 bases and J dropped 2 bases, with 10 bases sitting between them. The CDR3 covers 12 residues. CDR3 amino acids: CSAGTPNTEAFF. The CDR3 coding sequence is TGCAGTGCCGGGACACCTAACACTGAAGCTTTCTTT.

The chain links TRBV12-3 or TRBV12-4 to TRBJ2-5; no reliable D call. The J call may not be correct, given that the DNA end is closer to TRBJ2-1. CDR3 length: 14 residues. CDR3 DNA: TGTGCCAGCAGTTTTGGCCTACCACAAGAGACCCAGTTCTTC. It yields the protein CASSFGLPQETQFF.

This chain connects TRBV20-1 to TRBJ2-3; possibly TRBD1 for D (5 bases). The CDR3 sequence is 16 residues long. Germline CDR1 is DFQATT and CDR2 is SNEGSKA (reference sequence). V was pared by 3 bases and J by 0 bases, with 16 bases between. The CDR3 sequence is CSASDRLTTSTDTQYF. For the CDR3, the DNA is TGCAGTGCTAGTGACAGACTTACGACTAGCACAGATACGCAGTATTTT.

This chain uses TRBV2 with TRBJ2-5, with 12 bases that match TRBD2. Germline V gives CDR1 SNHLY, CDR2 FYNNEI. This CDR3 contains 15 residues. V shed 6 bases, J shed 1 base, and the junction held 3 bases outside the gene matches. The CDR3 region has the DNA TGTGCCAGCAGCCGACTAGCGGGGGTCCAAGAGACCCAGTACTTC. This sequence encodes CASSRLAGVQETQYF.

This clonotype was seen a few times. The V and J genes are TRBV19 and TRBJ2-6, with D uncertain. Between the trimmed V and J ends, which lost 5 bases and 2 bases, there was a span of 10 bases. Germline V lookup: CDR1 LNHDA, CDR2 SQIVND (reference sequence). The CDR3 has 15 residues. The CDR3 bases are TGTGCCAGTAGTCCTCAGGCCACTGGGGCCAACGTCCTGACTTTC. Translating it yields CASSPQATGANVLTF.

The chain combines TRBV4-1 with TRBJ1-1; D may be TRBD1 (6 bases). CDR3 length: 16 amino acids. Trimming removed 4 bases at V and 2 bases at J, with 17 bases between. Germline lookup yields CDR1 MGHRA and CDR2 YSYEKL. Here the CDR3 reads CASSLRNGQSNTEAFF. CDR3 DNA: TGCGCCAGCAGCCTCCGGAATGGACAGAGCAACACTGAAGCTTTCTTT.

This clonotype was observed a handful of times. V and J are TRBV3-1 and TRBJ1-1; 8 bases are shared with TRBD1. Germline CDR1 LGHDT, CDR2 YNNKEL (reference sequence). With V trimmed by 3 bases and J by 0 bases, 0 bases remained unmatched. CDR3 length: 14 residues. The CDR3 DNA reads TGTGCCAGCAGCCAGACAGGGGTGAACACTGAAGCTTTCTTT. This encodes CASSQTGVNTEAFF.

V gene TRBV29-1 combines with J gene TRBJ1-2, with TRBD1 matching over 8 bases. V lost 6 bases to trimming and J lost 7 bases; unmatched junction nucleotides: 10. The germline CDR1 and CDR2 sequences are SQVTM and ANQGSEA. CDR3 length equals 13 residues. CDR3 residues: CSVLADRESGYTF. In DNA, the CDR3 is TGCAGCGTCCTAGCGGACAGGGAGAGTGGCTACACCTTC.

The V call is TRBV20-1, the J call TRBJ1-2; D unclear. CDR3 size: 14 residues. Germline V CDR1 and CDR2: DFQATT, SNEGSKA (reference sequence). V was cut by 0 bases and J by 8 bases, with 16 bases left in between. This CDR3 reads CSARDGRKLEGYTF. The CDR3 nucleotides are TGCAGTGCTAGAGATGGCAGGAAATTGGAGGGCTACACCTTC.

This clonotype was observed once. The V call is TRBV7-2, the J call TRBJ2-5; TRBD2 matches at 10 bases. This CDR3 is built from 18 residues. V trimming: 4 bases; J trimming: 0 bases; junction bases outside the gene matches: 11. Germline V CDR1 and CDR2: SGHTA, FQGNSA. CDR3 in amino acids: CASSSSGGASPYQETQYF. The DNA of the CDR3 is TGTGCCAGCAGCTCCAGCGGGGGGGCATCTCCCTACCAAGAGACCCAGTACTTC.

J is TRBJ2-2 and V is TRBV20-1; TRBD1 matches at 11 bases. The germline V gene has CDR1 DFQATT and CDR2 SNEGSKA (reference sequence). Trimming removed 6 bases from V and 4 bases from J; junction bases left unmatched: 10. This CDR3 is 16 amino acids long. The CDR3 spells CSAIDSGTGGTGELFF. CDR3 DNA: TGCAGTGCCATTGATTCCGGGACAGGGGGCACCGGGGAGCTGTTTTTT.

In its sample, this clonotype was seen many times. This chain connects TRBV5-1 to TRBJ2-3; D may be TRBD1 or TRBD2 (5 bases each). This CDR3 comprises 14 residues. Trimming took 0 bases from V and 3 from J, leaving 8 bases between them. Germline-derived CDR1 and CDR2 are SGHRS and YFSETQ. In nucleotides, the CDR3 is TGCGCCAGCAGCTTGGGACAGCGGACAGATACGCAGTATTTT. Translated: CASSLGQRTDTQYF.

J is TRBJ1-1 and V is TRBV6-1; TRBD1 might be the D (5 bases). V was cut by 4 bases and J by 1 base, with 10 bases left in between. Germline V CDR1 and CDR2: MNHNS, SASEGT. This CDR3 has 14 amino acids. The DNA for the CDR3 is TGTGCCAGCAGTGCGGGACCCCGGAACACTGAAGCTTTCTTT. This encodes CASSAGPRNTEAFF.

The chain joins TRBV6-6 to TRBJ2-1; possibly TRBD1 for D (5 bases). The germline V gene has CDR1 MNHNY and CDR2 SVGAGI (reference sequence). The germline V and J ends were trimmed by 4 bases and 0 bases, with 10 bases remaining between them. The CDR3 sequence is 15 residues long. The CDR3 region is CASSSRVPSYNEQFF. The CDR3, as DNA: TGTGCCAGCAGTTCCAGGGTTCCCTCCTACAATGAGCAGTTCTTC.

The V call is TRBV3-1, the J call TRBJ2-1; D possibly corresponds to TRBD2 (6 bases). The CDR3 consists of 17 residues. Deletions cut 1 base from V and 5 bases from J, with 18 bases between. The germline V gene has CDR1 LGHDT and CDR2 YNNKEL (reference sequence). The CDR3 loop reads CASSQGRGTRSDNEQFF. The CDR3 nucleotides read TGTGCCAGCAGCCAAGGACGGGGGACTCGGAGCGACAATGAGCAGTTCTTC.

The rearrangement joins TRBV4-2 to TRBJ2-7, with 9 bases matching TRBD1. Gene TRBJ2-5 matches the end of the DNA better, so the J call may be wrong. The germline gives CDR1 LGHNA, CDR2 YNFKEQ. This CDR3 contains 16 residues. The CDR3 bases are TGTGCCAGCAGCCAAGAAGAACAGGGGGCTAGGGAGACCCAGTACTTC. It codes for CASSQEEQGARETQYF.